The 27 T cell receptor beta chains in this list originate from one sample, sequenced in a study of persistence of HIV-infected CD4 T cells. Their antigens are not known. The libraries were made with immunoSEQ version 4 in survey mode. Profiled with immunoSEQ multiplex PCR; TCRdb holds only in-frame clones, not every one. The sample records over 40,000 clones, 78% being singletons. The stimulus was an HIV-1 Gag 15-mer peptide pool, 0.85 to 1 ug/peptide/mL. CD40L/CD69 double-negative CD45RO-high memory CD4+ T cells were collected. Here the sequenced sample was CD4+ T cells sorted from PBMCs after roughly 18-hour stimulation, taken from a patient who received antiretroviral therapy. These TCRs come from an adult man with HIV who was CMV-seropositive.

This clone was detected only a few times. Distinct nucleotide sequences in the sample also encode this CDR3. The chain employs TRBV30 and TRBJ2-7; perhaps D is TRBD1 or TRBD2 (5 bases each). CDR1 is GTSNPN, CDR2 SVGIG, per germline (reference sequence). Trimming shortened V by 3 bases and J by 7 bases, and 25 bases separated the two germline ends. The CDR3 is 16 residues long. In DNA, the CDR3 is TGTGCCTGGAGAGAACCCAGACAGTACTTCTCGGGGGAGCAGTACTTC. This translates into CAWREPRQYFSGEQYF.

The chain combines TRBV25-1 with TRBJ1-6; D ambiguous. V dropped 5 bases and J dropped 6 bases, with 11 bases sitting between them. The CDR3 consists of 14 residues. In germline, CDR1 is MGHDK, CDR2 SYGVNS. CDR3 amino acids: CASSKLTANSPLHF. The DNA of the CDR3 is TGTGCCAGCAGTAAGCTGACGGCTAATTCACCCCTCCACTTT.

The chain links TRBV5-8 to TRBJ2-3, with unresolved D. The germline gives CDR1 SGHTS, CDR2 YDEGEE. This CDR3 spans 14 amino acids. Deletions cut 4 bases from V and 2 bases from J, with 11 bases between. CDR3 sequence reads: CASSRGRLTDTQYF. The CDR3 bases are TGTGCCAGCAGCCGAGGACGTCTCACAGATACGCAGTATTTT.

The chain employs TRBV10-3 and TRBJ1-6; 9 bases map to TRBD1. J gave up 7 bases and V 6 bases, and 10 bases lay outside the gene matches. The CDR3 is 16 residues long. The germline gives CDR1 ENHRY, CDR2 SYGVKD. The CDR3 reads CAIRQTPGQGNSPLHF. CDR3 coding DNA: TGTGCCATCAGACAAACACCGGGACAGGGCAATTCACCCCTCCACTTT.

This chain links TRBV15 with TRBJ1-6; D unclear. This CDR3 spans 12 amino acids. Germline lookup yields CDR1 LNHNV and CDR2 YYDKDF (reference sequence). Trimming removed 3 bases from V and 8 bases from J, with 5 bases in between. In DNA, the CDR3 is TGTGCCACCAGCAGGGGGTATTCACCCCTCCACTTT. It specifies CATSRGYSPLHF.

This clone came up once. V usage is TRBV6-5 and J usage is TRBJ1-1; D not resolved. The V gene lost 6 bases and the J gene lost 3 bases, with 11 bases spanning the gap. The CDR3 covers 13 residues. The germline gives CDR1 MNHEY, CDR2 SVGAGI. The CDR3 nucleotides read TGTGCCAGCAGCCACGGACGGGACACTGAAGCTTTCTTT. Translated, it gives CASSHGRDTEAFF.

This sequence joins TRBV11-3 and TRBJ2-1; D not certain. V lost 0 bases, J lost 7 bases, and 4 bases lay in between. The CDR3 contains 12 residues. Germline V lookup: CDR1 SGHNT, CDR2 YENEEA. The CDR3 DNA follows: TGTGCCAGCAGCTTAGATACAAATGAGCAGTTCTTC. Protein sequence: CASSLDTNEQFF.

V usage is TRBV18 and J usage is TRBJ2-1; 11 nucleotides align to TRBD1. V trimming: 1 base; J trimming: 8 bases; junction bases outside the gene matches: 7. CDR1 and CDR2 (germline): KGHSH, LQKENI. This CDR3 contains 16 residues. The chain's CDR3 is CASSPQAGQGVHEQFF. The DNA for the CDR3 is TGTGCCAGCTCACCACAAGCGGGACAGGGGGTCCATGAGCAGTTCTTC.

This rearrangement joins TRBV20-1 to TRBJ1-2; D may be TRBD1 (5 bases). Germline V CDR1 and CDR2: DFQATT, SNEGSKA (reference sequence). Trimming removed 5 bases at V and 5 bases at J, with 9 bases between. The CDR3 runs to 11 residues. CDR3 protein: CSAAGGYGYTF. The CDR3 DNA sequence: TGCAGTGCTGCCGGGGGATATGGCTACACCTTC.

The chain joins TRBV5-1 to TRBJ2-7; D is ambiguous. The CDR3 loop spans 14 amino acids. The germline V and J ends were trimmed by 7 bases and 1 base, with 15 bases remaining between them. Germline V gene data show CDR1 as SGHRS and CDR2 as YFSETQ. The CDR3 nucleotides read TGCGCCAGCGGTGAAGGTACGTTTTCCTACGAGCAGTACTTC. Protein product: CASGEGTFSYEQYF.

The rearrangement joins TRBV7-8 to TRBJ1-1; unclear D gene. From germline, CDR1 is SGHVS and CDR2 FQNEAQ. The CDR3 sequence is 18 residues long. V dropped 3 bases and J dropped 6 bases, with 26 bases sitting between them. CDR3: CASSFLFGDVERASEAFF. Written as DNA, the CDR3 is TGTGCCAGCAGCTTTTTATTCGGTGACGTCGAGCGGGCTTCTGAAGCTTTCTTT.

This rearrangement joins TRBV10-3 to TRBJ2-3, with TRBD2 matching over 8 bases. The CDR3 length is 14 residues. The V segment lost 8 bases and the J segment 4 bases; nucleotides outside the gene matches: 8. Germline CDR1 is ENHRY and CDR2 is SYGVKD. The CDR3 spells CAIAAGGIADTQYF. The CDR3 region has the DNA TGTGCCATCGCTGCGGGGGGCATCGCAGATACGCAGTATTTT.

The chain couples TRBV7-9 to TRBJ1-2, with 7 bases that match TRBD1. After removal of 5 bases from V and 4 bases from J, the junction contained 4 bases not matched to a gene. From germline, CDR1 is SEHNR and CDR2 FQNEAQ (reference sequence). There are 13 residues in the CDR3. In nucleotides, the CDR3 is TGTGCCAGCAGCCGGGACAGCGGCTATGGCTACACCTTC. The encoded protein is CASSRDSGYGYTF.

A word on this clone: One end of the junction fails to match germline, which may point to a read error. The V and J genes are TRBV6-1 and TRBJ2-1, with a weak D call TRBD2 (7 bases). CDR3 length: 14 residues. Germline V lookup: CDR1 MNHNS, CDR2 SASEGT. DNA of the CDR3: TGTGCCAGCAGTGATGGGGGGGCCCTATCGCTCAGGGTCTTC. Translation gives CASSDGGALSLRVF.

This clone was recorded once. The chain uses TRBV20-1 and TRBJ1-1, with TRBD1 matching over 9 bases. Germline CDR1 and CDR2: DFQATT and SNEGSKA (reference sequence). The length of the CDR3 is 16 residues. V dropped 3 bases and J dropped 3; count of bases not matched to a gene: 11. CDR3 amino acids: CSASFDRGRWYTEAFF. The CDR3 DNA follows: TGCAGTGCTAGTTTCGACAGGGGGAGATGGTACACTGAAGCTTTCTTT.

The rearrangement joins TRBV4-2 to TRBJ2-7, with 13 bases identical to TRBD2. Germline loops: CDR1 LGHNA, CDR2 YNFKEQ. The CDR3 sequence is 16 residues long. The V segment lost 3 bases and the J segment 2 bases; nucleotides outside the gene matches: 4. The DNA for the CDR3 is TGTGCCAGCAGCCAGGCCGGGACTAGCGGGGCCTACGAGCAGTACTTC. It specifies CASSQAGTSGAYEQYF.

The chain employs TRBV7-8 and TRBJ1-5; 9 bases are shared with TRBD1. The CDR3 consists of 15 residues. The V gene end was trimmed by 1 base and the J gene end by 4 bases; junction bases not matched to a gene: 2. Germline V gene sequence: CDR1 SGHVS, CDR2 FQNEAQ. The CDR3 bases are TGTGCCAGCAGCTTAGGACAGGGGGTGAATCAGCCCCAGCATTTT. It encodes CASSLGQGVNQPQHF.

The J gene is TRBJ1-1, the V gene TRBV11-3; 8 nucleotides align to TRBD1. Per the germline V gene, CDR1 is SGHNT and CDR2 is YENEEA. After removal of 8 bases from V and 6 bases from J, the junction contained 11 bases not matched to a gene. The CDR3 contains 14 residues. The CDR3 protein is CASGKTGAGAEAFF. In DNA, the CDR3 is TGTGCCAGCGGCAAGACAGGGGCGGGCGCTGAAGCTTTCTTT.

The chain couples TRBV6-5 to TRBJ1-1, with D tentatively TRBD1 (6 bases). Germline V gene lookup returns CDR1 MNHEY and CDR2 SVGAGI. V was clipped by 6 bases and J by 7 bases, with 12 bases between them. This CDR3 is 12 amino acids long. In DNA form, the CDR3 reads TGTGCCAGCAGCCGTGGGACATTTGAAGCTTTCTTT. This translates into CASSRGTFEAFF.

The genes are TRBV27 and TRBJ1-4, with no clear D. The V end was cut by 5 bases, the J end by 5 bases, with 18 bases between. Germline V gene lookup returns CDR1 MNHEY and CDR2 SMNVEV (reference sequence). CDR3 size: 16 residues. Here the CDR3 DNA reads TGTGCCAGCAGTCGACCCCCGACGAGTCGAAATGAAAAACTGTTTTTT. It specifies CASSRPPTSRNEKLFF.

This chain joins TRBV19 and TRBJ2-3; 7 nucleotides align to TRBD1. V was pared by 5 bases and J by 1 base, with 12 bases of the junction left unmatched. This CDR3 spans 17 amino acids. CDR1 is LNHDA and CDR2 is SQIVND in the germline V gene (reference sequence). DNA for the CDR3: TGTGCCAGTAGTTCGAAAACCGGGACAGTCCGCACAGATACGCAGTATTTT. It codes for CASSSKTGTVRTDTQYF.

In DNA, the CDR3 is TGTGCCAGCAGCCACCGACAGGGGGGGTTTTGGAATTCACCCCTCCACTTT. Amino acids: CASSHRQGGFWNSPLHF. This chain joins TRBV5-4 and TRBJ1-6; TRBD1 aligns across 9 bases. V lost 4 bases and J lost 7; bases outside the gene matches: 12. Germline loops: CDR1 SGHNT, CDR2 YYREEE (reference sequence). The CDR3 has 17 residues.

The chain has TRBV6-6 and TRBJ2-1, with D perhaps TRBD1 or TRBD2 (6 bases each). Per germline, CDR1 MNHNY and CDR2 SVGAGI (reference sequence). CDR3 length: 19 residues. Trimming took off 5 bases at V and 1 base at J, with 24 bases between the two ends. The CDR3 DNA sequence: TGTGCCAGCAGTCCTCGAACCCTAGGGGGGCAGGGATCCTACAATGAGCAGTTCTTC. This codes for CASSPRTLGGQGSYNEQFF.

This chain connects TRBV7-2 to TRBJ1-5; D is undetermined. This CDR3 is built from 12 residues. Germline values: CDR1 SGHTA, CDR2 FQGNSA. V was shortened by 1 base and J by 5 bases, with 3 bases between the two germline ends. The DNA for the CDR3 is TGTGCCAGCAGCTTAGGGTATCAGCCCCAGCATTTT. Translated, it gives CASSLGYQPQHF.

V and J are TRBV7-2 and TRBJ1-1; 8 nucleotides line up with TRBD1. CDR1 SGHTA and CDR2 FQGNSA come from the germline V gene. The CDR3 contains 13 residues. The V segment lost 1 base and the J segment 11 bases; nucleotides outside the gene matches: 6. CDR3 residues: CASSLVPDRAAFF. The CDR3 nucleotides read TGTGCCAGCAGCTTAGTACCGGACAGGGCCGCTTTCTTT.

The gene calls are TRBV11-2 and TRBJ2-7; D gene ambiguous. The CDR3 covers 11 residues. Looked up from germline, CDR1 is SGHAT and CDR2 is FQNNGV. Trimming cost V 5 bases and J 9 bases, with 11 bases left between them. This CDR3 reads CASSLGPGQYF. CDR3 in DNA: TGTGCCAGCAGCCTCGGACCCGGGCAGTACTTC.

Only one count was recorded for this clone. This chain joins TRBV3-1 (or the pseudogene TRBV3-2) and TRBJ2-6, with D perhaps matching TRBD1 or TRBD2 (5 bases each). Germline V CDR1 and CDR2: LGHDT, YNNKEL (reference sequence). The V gene lost 4 bases and the J gene lost 10 bases, with 17 bases spanning the gap. This CDR3 contains 15 residues. The CDR3 here is CASSRSGGFINVLTF. CDR3 DNA sequence: TGTGCCAGCAGCCGAAGTGGGGGTTTTATTAACGTCCTGACTTTC.